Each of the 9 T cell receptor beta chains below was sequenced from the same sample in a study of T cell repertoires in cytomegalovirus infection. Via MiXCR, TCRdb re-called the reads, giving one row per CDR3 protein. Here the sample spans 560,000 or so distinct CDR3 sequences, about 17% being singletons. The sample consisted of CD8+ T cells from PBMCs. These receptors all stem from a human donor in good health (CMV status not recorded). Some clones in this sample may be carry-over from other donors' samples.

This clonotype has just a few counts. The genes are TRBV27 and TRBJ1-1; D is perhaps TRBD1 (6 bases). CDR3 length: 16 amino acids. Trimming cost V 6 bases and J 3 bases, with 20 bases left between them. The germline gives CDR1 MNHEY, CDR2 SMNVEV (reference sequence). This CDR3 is CASSSAAGGLDTEAFF. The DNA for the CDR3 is TGTGCCAGCAGCTCCGCCGCTGGGGGCCTGGACACTGAAGCTTTCTTT.

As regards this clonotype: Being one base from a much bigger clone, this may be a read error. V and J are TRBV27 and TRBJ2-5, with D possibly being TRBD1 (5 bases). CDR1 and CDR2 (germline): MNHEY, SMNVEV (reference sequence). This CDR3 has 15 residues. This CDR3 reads CASSDPRQRQEIQYF. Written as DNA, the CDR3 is TGTGCCAGCAGCGACCCCCGACAGAGACAAGAGATCCAGTACTTC.

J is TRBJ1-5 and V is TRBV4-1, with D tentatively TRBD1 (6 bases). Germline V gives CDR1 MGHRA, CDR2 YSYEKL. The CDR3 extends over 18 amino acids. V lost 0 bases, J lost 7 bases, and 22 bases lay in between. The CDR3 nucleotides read TGCGCCAGCAGCCAAGAATTCGGGGGCAGGGGTCGTAGGCAGCCCCAGCATTTT. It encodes CASSQEFGGRGRRQPQHF.

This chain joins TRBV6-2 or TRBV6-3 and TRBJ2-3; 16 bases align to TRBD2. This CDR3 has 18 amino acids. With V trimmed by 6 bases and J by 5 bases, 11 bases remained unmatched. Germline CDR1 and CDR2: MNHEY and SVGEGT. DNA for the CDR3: TGTGCCAGCAGGGGACTAGCGGGGGGGAGAGATACGGAAGATACGCAGTATTTT. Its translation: CASRGLAGGRDTEDTQYF.

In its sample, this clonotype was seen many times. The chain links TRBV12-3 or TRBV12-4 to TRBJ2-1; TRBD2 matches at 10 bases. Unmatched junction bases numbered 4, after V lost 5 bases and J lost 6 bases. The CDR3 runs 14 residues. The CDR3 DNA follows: TGTGCCAGCAGTCCTAGCGGGAGAAGCAATGAGCAGTTCTTC. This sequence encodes CASSPSGRSNEQFF.

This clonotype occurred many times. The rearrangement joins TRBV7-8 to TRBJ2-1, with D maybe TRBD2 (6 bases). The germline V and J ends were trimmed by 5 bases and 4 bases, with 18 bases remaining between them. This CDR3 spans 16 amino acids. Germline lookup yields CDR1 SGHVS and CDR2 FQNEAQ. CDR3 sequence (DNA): TGTGCCAGCAGCGAAGGGCGGGGATCGGATTACAATGAGCAGTTCTTC. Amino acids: CASSEGRGSDYNEQFF. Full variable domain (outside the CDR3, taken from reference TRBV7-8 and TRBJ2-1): GAGVSQSPRYKVAKRGQDVALRCDPISGHVSLFWYQQALGQGPEFLTYFQNEAQLDKSGLPSDRFFAERPEGSVSTLKIQRTQQEDSAVYLCASSEGRGSDYNEQFFGPGTRLTVL.

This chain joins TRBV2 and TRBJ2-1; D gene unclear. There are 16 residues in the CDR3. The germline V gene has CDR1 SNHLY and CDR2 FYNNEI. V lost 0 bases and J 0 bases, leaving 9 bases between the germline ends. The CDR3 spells CASSEAWTRSYNEQFF. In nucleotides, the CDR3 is TGTGCCAGCAGTGAAGCCTGGACCCGCTCCTACAATGAGCAGTTCTTC.

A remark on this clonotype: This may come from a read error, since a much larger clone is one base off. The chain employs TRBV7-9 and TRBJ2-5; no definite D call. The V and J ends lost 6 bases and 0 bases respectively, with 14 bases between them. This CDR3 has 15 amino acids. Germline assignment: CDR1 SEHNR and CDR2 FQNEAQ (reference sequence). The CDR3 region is CASSSLLDHQETQYF. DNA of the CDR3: TGTGCCAGCAGTTCCCTCCTAGACCACCAAGAGACCCAGTACTTC.

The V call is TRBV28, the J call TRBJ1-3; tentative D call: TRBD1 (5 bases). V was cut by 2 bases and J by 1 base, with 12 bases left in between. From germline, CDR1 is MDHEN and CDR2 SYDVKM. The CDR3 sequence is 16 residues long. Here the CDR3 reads CASSLAREGSGNTIYF. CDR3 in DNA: TGTGCCAGCAGTTTAGCCAGGGAAGGGTCTGGAAACACCATATATTTT.